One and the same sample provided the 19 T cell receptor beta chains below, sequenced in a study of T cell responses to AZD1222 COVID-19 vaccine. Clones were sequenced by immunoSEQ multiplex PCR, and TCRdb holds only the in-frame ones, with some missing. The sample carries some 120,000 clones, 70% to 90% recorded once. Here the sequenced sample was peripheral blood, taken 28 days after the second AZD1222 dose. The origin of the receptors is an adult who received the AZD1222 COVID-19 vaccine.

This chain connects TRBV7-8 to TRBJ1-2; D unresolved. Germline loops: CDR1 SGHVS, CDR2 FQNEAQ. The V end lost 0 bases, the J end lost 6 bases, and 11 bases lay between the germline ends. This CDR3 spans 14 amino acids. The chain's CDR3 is CASSLAVGIDGYTF. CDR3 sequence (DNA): TGTGCCAGCAGCTTAGCGGTGGGAATTGATGGCTACACCTTC.

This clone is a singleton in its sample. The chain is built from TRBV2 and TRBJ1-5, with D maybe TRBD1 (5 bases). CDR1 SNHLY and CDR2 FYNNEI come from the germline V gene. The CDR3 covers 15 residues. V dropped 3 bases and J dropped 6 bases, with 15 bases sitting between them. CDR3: CASSDRASGGQPQHF. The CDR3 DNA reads TGTGCCAGCAGTGACAGGGCCTCAGGCGGTCAGCCCCAGCATTTT.

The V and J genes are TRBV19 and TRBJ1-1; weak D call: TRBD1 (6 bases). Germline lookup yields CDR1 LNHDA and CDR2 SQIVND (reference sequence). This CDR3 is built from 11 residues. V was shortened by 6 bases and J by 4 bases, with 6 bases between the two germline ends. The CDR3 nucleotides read TGTGCCAGTAGCAGGGGCACTGAAGCTTTCTTT. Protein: CASSRGTEAFF. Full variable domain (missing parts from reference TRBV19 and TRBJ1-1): DGGITQSPKYLFRKEGQNVTLSCEQNLNHDAMYWYRQDPGQGLRLIYYSQIVNDFQKGDIAEGYSVSREKKESFPLTVTSAQKNPTAFYLCASSRGTEAFFGQGTRLTVV.

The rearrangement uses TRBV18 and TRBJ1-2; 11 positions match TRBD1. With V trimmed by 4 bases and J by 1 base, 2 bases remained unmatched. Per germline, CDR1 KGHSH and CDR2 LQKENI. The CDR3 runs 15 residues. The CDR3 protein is CASSQGQGDNYGYTF. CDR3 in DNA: TGTGCCAGCTCACAGGGACAGGGGGATAACTATGGCTACACCTTC.

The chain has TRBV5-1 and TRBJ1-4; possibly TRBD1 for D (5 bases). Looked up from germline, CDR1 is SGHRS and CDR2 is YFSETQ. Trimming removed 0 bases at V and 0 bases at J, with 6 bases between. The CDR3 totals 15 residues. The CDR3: CASSLEGATNEKLFF. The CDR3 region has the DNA TGCGCCAGCAGCTTGGAAGGGGCAACTAATGAAAAACTGTTTTTT.

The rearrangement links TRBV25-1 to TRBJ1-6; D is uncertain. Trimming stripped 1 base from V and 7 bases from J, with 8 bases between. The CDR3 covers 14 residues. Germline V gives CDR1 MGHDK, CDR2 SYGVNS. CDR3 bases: TGTGCCAGCAGTGAATGGCCCAGGAATTCACCCCTCCACTTT. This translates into CASSEWPRNSPLHF.

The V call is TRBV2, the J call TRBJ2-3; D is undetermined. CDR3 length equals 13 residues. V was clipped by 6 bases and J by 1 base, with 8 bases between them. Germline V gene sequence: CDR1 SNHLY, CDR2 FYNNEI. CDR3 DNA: TGTGCCAGCAGAGACATTGGCACAGATACGCAGTATTTT. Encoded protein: CASRDIGTDTQYF. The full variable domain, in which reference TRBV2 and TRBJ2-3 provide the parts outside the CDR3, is EPEVTQTPSHQVTQMGQEVILRCVPISNHLYFYWYRQILGQKVEFLVSFYNNEISEKSEIFDDQFSVERPDGSNFTLKIRSTKLEDSAMYFCASRDIGTDTQYFGPGTRLTVL.

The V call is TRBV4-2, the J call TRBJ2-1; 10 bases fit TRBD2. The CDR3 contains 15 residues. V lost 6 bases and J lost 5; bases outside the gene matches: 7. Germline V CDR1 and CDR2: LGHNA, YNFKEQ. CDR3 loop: CASSLIAGGHNEQFF. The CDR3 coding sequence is TGTGCCAGCAGTCTCATAGCGGGGGGCCACAATGAGCAGTTCTTC.

DNA for the CDR3: TGTGCCAGCAGCAACCAAGGGGGCCGGGTAGAGACCCAGTACTTC. Translation: CASSNQGGRVETQYF. The chain employs TRBV7-3 and TRBJ2-5; the match to TRBD1 covers 7 bases. Germline assignment: CDR1 SGHTA and CDR2 FQGTGA. J gave up 4 bases and V 5 bases, and 10 bases lay outside the gene matches. This CDR3 is 15 amino acids long. The variable domain in full, completed from reference TRBV7-3 and TRBJ2-5, reads GAGVSQTPSNKVTEKGKYVELRCDPISGHTALYWYRQSLGQGPEFLIYFQGTGAADDSGLPNDRFFAVRPEGSVSTLKIQRTERGDSAVYLCASSNQGGRVETQYFGPGTRLLVL.

CDR3 amino acids: CASSEQGARGYTF. CDR3 coding DNA: TGTGCCAGCAGTGAACAGGGGGCGCGTGGCTACACCTTC. The chain recombines TRBV6-1 with TRBJ1-2; 8 nucleotides line up with TRBD1. Germline assignment: CDR1 MNHNS and CDR2 SASEGT. CDR3 length: 13 residues. The V and J ends lost 2 bases and 7 bases, in that order; junction bases with no gene match: 3.

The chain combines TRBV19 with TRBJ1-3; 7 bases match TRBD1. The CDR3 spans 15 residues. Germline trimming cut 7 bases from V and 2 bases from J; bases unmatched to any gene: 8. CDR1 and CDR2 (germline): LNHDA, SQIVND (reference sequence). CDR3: CASNKQGSTGNTIYF. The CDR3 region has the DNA TGTGCCAGTAACAAACAGGGGAGTACTGGAAACACCATATATTTT.

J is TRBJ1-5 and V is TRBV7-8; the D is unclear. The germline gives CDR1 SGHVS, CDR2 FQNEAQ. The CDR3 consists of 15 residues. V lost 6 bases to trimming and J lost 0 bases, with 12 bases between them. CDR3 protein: CASSSGDYSNQPQHF. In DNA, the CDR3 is TGTGCCAGCAGTTCGGGAGACTATAGCAATCAGCCCCAGCATTTT.

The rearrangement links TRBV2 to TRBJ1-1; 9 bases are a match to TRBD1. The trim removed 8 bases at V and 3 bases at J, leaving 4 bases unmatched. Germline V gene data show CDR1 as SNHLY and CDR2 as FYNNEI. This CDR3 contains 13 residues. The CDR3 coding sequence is TGTGCCAGCGCGGGGGACAGGGACACTGAAGCTTTCTTT. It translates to CASAGDRDTEAFF.

The CDR3 loop reads CASSPQGYIEKLFF. The CDR3 DNA follows: TGTGCCAGTAGTCCACAGGGTTACATTGAAAAACTGTTTTTT. The chain has TRBV19 and TRBJ1-4; a possible D gene is TRBD1 (6 bases). CDR3 length: 14 amino acids. V was shortened by 5 bases and J by 7 bases, with 14 bases between the two germline ends. Germline loops: CDR1 LNHDA, CDR2 SQIVND (reference sequence).

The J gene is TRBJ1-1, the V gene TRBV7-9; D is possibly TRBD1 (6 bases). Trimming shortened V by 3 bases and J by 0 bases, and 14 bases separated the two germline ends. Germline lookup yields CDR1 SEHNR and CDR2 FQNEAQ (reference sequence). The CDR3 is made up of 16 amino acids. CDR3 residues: CASSFQGGQMNTEAFF. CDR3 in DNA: TGTGCCAGCAGCTTCCAAGGGGGGCAGATGAACACTGAAGCTTTCTTT.

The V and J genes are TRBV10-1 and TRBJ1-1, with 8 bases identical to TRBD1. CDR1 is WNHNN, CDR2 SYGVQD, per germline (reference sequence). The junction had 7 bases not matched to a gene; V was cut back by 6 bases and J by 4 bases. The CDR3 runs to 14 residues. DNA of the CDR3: TGCGCCAGCAGCCGGACAGGGCTGGGCACTGAAGCTTTCTTT. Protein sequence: CASSRTGLGTEAFF.

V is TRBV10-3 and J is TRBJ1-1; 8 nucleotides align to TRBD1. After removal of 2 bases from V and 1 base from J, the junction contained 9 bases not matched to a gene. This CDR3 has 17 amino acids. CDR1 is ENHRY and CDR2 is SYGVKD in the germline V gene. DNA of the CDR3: TGTGCCATCAGTGAGCCCGACAGGGGTCTGGGGAACACTGAAGCTTTCTTT. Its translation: CAISEPDRGLGNTEAFF.

CDR3 protein: CASSPRRDIYGYTF. In DNA form, the CDR3 reads TGTGCCAGCTCACCTCGCCGTGATATATATGGCTACACCTTC. V is TRBV18 and J is TRBJ1-2; D unresolved. CDR1 is KGHSH, CDR2 LQKENI, per germline. The CDR3 contains 14 residues. V was cut by 3 bases and J by 5 bases, with 13 bases left in between.

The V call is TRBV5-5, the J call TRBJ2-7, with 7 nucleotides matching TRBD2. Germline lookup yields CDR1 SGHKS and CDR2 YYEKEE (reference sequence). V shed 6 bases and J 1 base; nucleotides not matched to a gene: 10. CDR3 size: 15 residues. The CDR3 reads CASIQWPSGSYEQYF. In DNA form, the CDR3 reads TGTGCCAGCATTCAATGGCCTAGCGGTTCCTACGAGCAGTACTTC.